This is a list of T cell receptor beta chains from one sample in a study of control samples from healthy donors and cancer patients. The assay was immunoSEQ multiplex PCR, and TCRdb's table has in-frame clones only and misses some. Of roughly 200,000 clones listed, 85% to 95% are singletons. Material: blood. These receptor sequences come from a man younger than 35 in good health. CDR3s include the opening cysteine and the closing phenylalanine or tryptophan. The D gene is left open where the match is weak. Rows give clone size only sometimes, using once, few, many, or a class for an expanded clone.

TRBJ1-4 . TRBV19 . CASSIGATNEKLFF TGTGCCAGTAGTATAGGAGCAACTAATGAAAAACTGTTTTTT
TRBJ2-1 . TRBV29-1 . CSVAWQPYNEQFF TGCAGCGTTGCGTGGCAGCCTTACAATGAGCAGTTCTTC
TRBJ1-1 . TRBV23-1 TRBD1 CASSHPPSGTVNTEAFF TGCGCCAGCAGTCACCCGCCCTCCGGGACAGTGAACACTGAAGCTTTCTTT
TRBJ2-3 . TRBV6-5 TRBD2 CASRRLAGGDTQYF TGTGCCAGCAGGCGACTAGCGGGGGGAGATACGCAGTATTTT
TRBJ2-1 . TRBV18 TRBD2 CASSPQGTPSGSYNEQFF TGTGCCAGCTCACCACAGGGTACGCCTAGCGGGTCCTACAATGAGCAGTTCTTC
TRBJ1-3 . TRBV7-8 TRBD1 CASSLNQGAAGNTIYF TGTGCCAGCAGCTTAAATCAGGGGGCGGCTGGAAACACCATATATTTT
TRBJ2-7 . TRBV7-6 TRBD1 CASSRRGTGEYEQYF TGTGCCAGCAGCCGTCGGGGGACAGGGGAATACGAGCAGTACTTC
TRBJ1-1 once TRBV2 TRBD1 CASSFTGGVTEAFF TGTGCCAGCAGTTTTACAGGGGGCGTCACTGAAGCTTTCTTT
TRBJ2-3 . TRBV5-1 TRBD2 CASSSSGGTDTQYF TGCGCCAGCAGCTCTAGCGGGGGCACAGATACGCAGTATTTT
TRBJ1-2 . TRBV19 . CASSIQTSSNYGYTF TGTGCCAGTAGTATCCAAACATCTTCTAACTATGGCTACACCTTC
TRBJ2-5 . TRBV2 . CASSGAAMSAETQYF TGTGCCAGCAGCGGGGCGGCCATGTCGGCGGAGACCCAGTACTTC
TRBJ2-7 . TRBV4-2 . CASSRDRITYEQYF TGTGCCAGCAGCAGGGACCGCATTACCTACGAGCAGTACTTC
TRBJ2-1 . TRBV6-5 . CASSRLREQFF TGTGCCAGCAGTAGGCTGCGAGAGCAGTTCTTC
TRBJ2-1 . TRBV6-2/TRBV6-3 . CASSSLGGSSFF TGTGCCAGCAGTTCGCTCGGGGGCTCGTCGTTCTTC
TRBJ2-1 . TRBV20-1 TRBD2 CSASRGGSSYNEQFF TGCAGTGCTAGTCGGGGGGGGAGCTCCTACAATGAGCAGTTCTTC
TRBJ1-6 . TRBV27 TRBD1 CASSPKVGQGYNSPLHF TGTGCCAGCAGTCCGAAGGTAGGACAGGGGTATAATTCACCCCTCCACTTT
TRBJ2-1 . TRBV7-2 TRBD1 CASSPRDRGYNEQFF TGTGCCAGCAGCCCCCGGGACAGGGGCTACAATGAGCAGTTCTTC
TRBJ2-5 . TRBV5-1 . CASSLGASGLETQYF TGCGCCAGCAGCTTGGGGGCTTCCGGGTTAGAGACCCAGTACTTC
TRBJ2-7 . TRBV12-3/TRBV12-4 . CASSLKGSYEQYF TGTGCCAGCAGTCTAAAGGGGTCCTACGAGCAGTACTTC
TRBJ1-2 . TRBV3-1/TRBV3-2 TRBD1 CASSPNRGGYGYTF TGTGCCAGCAGCCCGAACAGGGGGGGCTATGGCTACACCTTC
TRBJ1-3 . TRBV24-1 . CATSDSGAVGNTIYF TGTGCCACCAGTGATTCGGGGGCAGTTGGAAACACCATATATTTT
TRBJ2-3 . TRBV5-4 . CASSFRAVPTDTQYF TGTGCCAGCAGCTTCAGGGCAGTGCCGACAGATACGCAGTATTTT
TRBJ1-1 . TRBV18 . CASSPAGEGTEAFF TGTGCCAGCTCCCCCGCGGGGGAAGGGACTGAAGCTTTCTTT
TRBJ2-2 . TRBV9 . CASSARGGSTTGELFF TGTGCCAGCAGCGCCAGAGGAGGGTCGACCACCGGGGAGCTGTTTTTT